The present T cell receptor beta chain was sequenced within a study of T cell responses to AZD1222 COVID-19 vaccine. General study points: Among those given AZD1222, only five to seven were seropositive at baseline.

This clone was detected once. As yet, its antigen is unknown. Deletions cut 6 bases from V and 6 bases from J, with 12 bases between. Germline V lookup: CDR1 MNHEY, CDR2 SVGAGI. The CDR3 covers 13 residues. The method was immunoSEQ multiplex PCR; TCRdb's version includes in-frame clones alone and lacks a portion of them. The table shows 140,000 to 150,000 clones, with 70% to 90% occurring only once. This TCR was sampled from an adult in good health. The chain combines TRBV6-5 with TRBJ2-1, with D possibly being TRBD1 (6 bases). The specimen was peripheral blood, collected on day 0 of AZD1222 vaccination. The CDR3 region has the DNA TGTGCCAGCAGCCGCCAAGGGGGCAATGAGCAGTTCTTC. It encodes CASSRQGGNEQFF.